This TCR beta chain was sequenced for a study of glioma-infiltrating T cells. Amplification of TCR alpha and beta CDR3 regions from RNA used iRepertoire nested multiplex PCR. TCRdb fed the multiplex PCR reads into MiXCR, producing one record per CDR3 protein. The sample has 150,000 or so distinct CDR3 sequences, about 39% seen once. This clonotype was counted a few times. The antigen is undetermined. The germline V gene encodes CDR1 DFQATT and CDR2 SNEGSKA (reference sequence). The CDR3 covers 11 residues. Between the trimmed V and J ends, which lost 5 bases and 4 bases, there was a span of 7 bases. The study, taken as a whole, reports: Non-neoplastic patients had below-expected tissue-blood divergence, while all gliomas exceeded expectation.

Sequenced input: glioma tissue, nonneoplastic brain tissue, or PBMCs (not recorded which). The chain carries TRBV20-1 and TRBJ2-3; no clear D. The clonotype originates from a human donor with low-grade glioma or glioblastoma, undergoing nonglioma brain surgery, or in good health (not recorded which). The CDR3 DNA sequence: TGCAGTGCTTCTAGGGCAGATACGCAGTATTTT. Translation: CSASRADTQYF.